This T cell receptor (beta chain) was identified in a study of cytomegalovirus exposure and HLA in healthy donors. Study information: An analysis done earlier identified more than 90 million unique TCR beta sequences from 150 million to 200 million T cells.

About this clone itself: The antigen remains undetermined.

Overall study results and limits: In a later analysis, donors in an Asian-associated ancestry cluster reportedly had fewer N-insertions in productive TCRs than the cohort mean. Later genetic work tied a missense DCLRE1C variant to beta-chain V and J trimming.

PCR involved 60 Vbeta and 13 Jbeta primers. As handled by the study authors: The authors later counted roughly 77 million unique TCR beta chains, some 11 million of them shared. Clones were sequenced by immunoSEQ multiplex PCR, and TCRdb holds only the in-frame ones, with some missing. D and trimming come from the DNA, and the V and J calls and clone size come from that table. This table holds about 190,000 clones, approximately 84% found once. Sequencing was performed on PBMCs. The TCR sequence derives from a man aged 50 to 59 in good health and CMV-seronegative.

The CDR3: CASSRQVLSEAFF. In nucleotides, the CDR3 is TGTGCCAGCAGTCGACAGGTCTTGAGTGAAGCTTTCTTT. The chain couples TRBV2 to TRBJ1-1; the D gene is possibly TRBD1 (6 bases). The CDR3 consists of 13 residues. Germline V gene data show CDR1 as SNHLY and CDR2 as FYNNEI. Trimming shortened V by 5 bases and J by 7 bases, and 14 bases separated the two germline ends.